The subject of this entry is one T cell receptor beta chain. Some clones are missing from TCRdb's copy, which holds only in-frame ones; the method was immunoSEQ multiplex PCR. The sample holds about 90,000 clones, roughly 94% seen once. These data belong to a study of technical replicates of blood from a handful of donors. The length of the CDR3 is 17 residues. The germline CDR1 and CDR2 sequences are MGHRA and YSYEKL. V trimming: 1 base; J trimming: 6 bases; junction bases outside the gene matches: 12. This TCR was sampled from a human donor in good health. Source material: T cells isolated from PBMCs. The chain links TRBV4-1 to TRBJ2-7; 10 nucleotides agree with TRBD1. The CDR3 sequence: CASSQGRGRTGGFEQYF. The CDR3 DNA follows: TGCGCCAGCAGCCAAGGACGGGGCAGGACAGGGGGTTTCGAGCAGTACTTC.